The 5 T cell receptor beta chains reported below all come from one sample, sequenced in a study of response to subunit inactivated influenza vaccine. MiXCR, applied by TCRdb to the RT-PCR reads, yields one record per CDR3 protein. The profile shows 560,000 or so distinct CDR3 sequences, approximately 7.1% of them singletons. The input for sequencing was PBMCs from blood, taken about 23 months after vaccination. All receptors derive from a man between 50 and 69 years old who received an inactivated influenza vaccine.

V and J are TRBV20-1 and TRBJ1-1, with D unclear. Deletions cut 6 bases from V and 0 bases from J, with 8 bases between. CDR1 and CDR2 from the germline V gene are DFQATT and SNEGSKA (reference sequence). This CDR3 comprises 12 residues. Here the CDR3 DNA reads TGCAGTGCACGGACCGTGAACACTGAAGCTTTCTTT. This gives the protein CSARTVNTEAFF.

This chain joins TRBV28 and TRBJ1-2; possible D gene TRBD1, 5 bases. Looked up from germline, CDR1 is MDHEN and CDR2 is SYDVKM. With 2 bases removed from V and 8 bases from J, the gap between germline ends came to 15 bases. The CDR3 spans 14 residues. This chain's CDR3 is CASSLIPGGDGYTF. Here the CDR3 DNA reads TGTGCCAGCAGTTTAATTCCCGGGGGGGACGGCTACACCTTC.

The sample holds a few counts of this clonotype. This chain connects TRBV29-1 to TRBJ2-5; D unresolved. Trimming took off 0 bases at V and 7 bases at J, with 18 bases between the two ends. The CDR3 spans 15 residues. Germline values: CDR1 SQVTM, CDR2 ANQGSEA. In DNA, the CDR3 is TGCAGCGTTGAAGATCTCCTAACGGCTCCGGGGACCCAGTACTTC. Amino acid sequence: CSVEDLLTAPGTQYF.

This clonotype was seen a few times. The chain employs TRBV14 and TRBJ2-7, with D perhaps TRBD1 (5 bases). Trimming shortened V by 4 bases and J by 3 bases, and 10 bases separated the two germline ends. This CDR3 has 13 residues. Germline-derived CDR1 and CDR2 are SGHDN and FVKESK. As DNA, the CDR3 is TGTGCCAGCAGCCCCAGGGTAAACTACGAGCAGTACTTC. It translates to CASSPRVNYEQYF.

This clonotype was counted only a few times. The chain carries TRBV4-1 and TRBJ2-5; TRBD2 agrees at 10 bases. The germline CDR1 and CDR2 sequences are MGHRA and YSYEKL. The CDR3 sequence is 15 residues long. The V gene end was trimmed by 4 bases and the J gene end by 5 bases; junction bases not matched to a gene: 7. The DNA for the CDR3 is TGCGCCAGCAGCCCTACTAGCGGGGTCCAGGAGACCCAGTACTTC. Its translation: CASSPTSGVQETQYF.